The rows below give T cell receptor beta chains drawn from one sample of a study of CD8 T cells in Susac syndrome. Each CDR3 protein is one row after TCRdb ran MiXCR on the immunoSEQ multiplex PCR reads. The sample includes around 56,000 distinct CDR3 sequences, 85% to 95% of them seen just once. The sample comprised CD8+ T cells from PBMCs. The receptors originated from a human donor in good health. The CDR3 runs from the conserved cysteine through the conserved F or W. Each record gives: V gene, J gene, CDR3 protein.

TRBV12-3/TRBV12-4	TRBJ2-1	CASSLLNEQFF
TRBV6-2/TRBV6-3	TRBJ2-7	CASSYGVGGYEQYF
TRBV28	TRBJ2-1	CASSLTAGESSYNEQFF
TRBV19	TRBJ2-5	CASSGRSAAETQYF
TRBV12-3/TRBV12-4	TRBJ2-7	CASSPTSGGSSSYEQYF
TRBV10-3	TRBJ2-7	CAISDRQGPAYEQYF
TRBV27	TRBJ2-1	CASSLRTGYNEQFF
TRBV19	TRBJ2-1	CATTGQGAPIDEQFF
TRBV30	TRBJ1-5	CAWSVQGNQPQHF
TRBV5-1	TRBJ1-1	CASSQGGRLFLNTEAFF
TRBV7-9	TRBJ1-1	CASSLWGRLNTEAFF
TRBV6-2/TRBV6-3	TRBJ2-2	CASRTTGELFF
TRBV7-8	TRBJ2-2	CASSYRGPSTGELFF
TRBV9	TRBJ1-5	CASSVVPSNQPQHF
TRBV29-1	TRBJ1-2	CSVSSGGYTF
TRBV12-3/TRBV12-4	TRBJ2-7	CASSWGQGAHEQYF
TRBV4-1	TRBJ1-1	CASSQGQAYTEAFF
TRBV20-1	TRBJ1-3	CSARRDGTIYF
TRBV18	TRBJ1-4	CASSPEGYRGRREKLFF
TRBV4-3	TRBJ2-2	CASSQDPLAGDTNTGELFF
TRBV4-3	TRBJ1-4	CASSHRTGGNEKLFF
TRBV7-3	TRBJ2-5	CASSLREKETQYF
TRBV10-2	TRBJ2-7	CASSVLGWTSYEQYF
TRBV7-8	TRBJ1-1	CASSPAGARTEAFF
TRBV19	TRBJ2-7	CASSTGPYEQYF
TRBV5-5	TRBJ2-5	CASSLEGAGGPQETQYF
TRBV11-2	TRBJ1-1	CASSLGPQGANTEAFF
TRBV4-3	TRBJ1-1	CASSQEWGSYTEAFF
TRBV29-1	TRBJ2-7	CSVVGSGRVNYEQYF
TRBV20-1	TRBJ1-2	CSARDGAQGNGYTF
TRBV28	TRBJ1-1	CASSSREVDTEAFF
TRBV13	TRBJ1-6	CASSKLLENSPLHF
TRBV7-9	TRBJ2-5	CASSFPLNSTQYF
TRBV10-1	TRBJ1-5	CASSESRVATSLQPQHF
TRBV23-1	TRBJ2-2	CASSQSWTNTGELFF
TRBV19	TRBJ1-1	CASSPGGATEAFF
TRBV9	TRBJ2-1	CASGWGYEQFF
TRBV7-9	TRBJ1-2	CASSPPSGRVNYGYTF
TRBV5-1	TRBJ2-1	CASSYPPGPPYNEQFF
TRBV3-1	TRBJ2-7	CASSPGPLLGQYF
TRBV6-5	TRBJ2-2	CASSYAASGTGDTGELFF
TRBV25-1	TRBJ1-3	CASETGINTIYF
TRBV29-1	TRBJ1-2	CSVTPPTGNYGYTF
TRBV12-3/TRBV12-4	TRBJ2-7	CASSLSPPGARYEQYF
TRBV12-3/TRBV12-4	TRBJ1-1	CASSFPMGVRGSTEAFF
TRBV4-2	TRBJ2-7	CASSTSGGGYEQYF
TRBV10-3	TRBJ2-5	CAIGDREYQETQYF
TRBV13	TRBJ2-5	CASSLRAQETQYF
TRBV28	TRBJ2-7	CASSLPDRDYSYEQYF
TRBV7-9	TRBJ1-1	CASSFSSSGGAEAFF
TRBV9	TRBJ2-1	CASSVGTQTLNNEQFF
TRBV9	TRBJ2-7	CASSVAATGEDYEQYF
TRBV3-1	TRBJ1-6	CASSQETALLDNSPLHF
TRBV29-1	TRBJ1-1	CSVVWSMSTEAFF
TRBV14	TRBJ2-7	CASSRGYRYVDEQYF
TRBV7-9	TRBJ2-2	CASSPADGGVPGELFF
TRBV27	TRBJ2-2	CASSTTRDRNTGELFF